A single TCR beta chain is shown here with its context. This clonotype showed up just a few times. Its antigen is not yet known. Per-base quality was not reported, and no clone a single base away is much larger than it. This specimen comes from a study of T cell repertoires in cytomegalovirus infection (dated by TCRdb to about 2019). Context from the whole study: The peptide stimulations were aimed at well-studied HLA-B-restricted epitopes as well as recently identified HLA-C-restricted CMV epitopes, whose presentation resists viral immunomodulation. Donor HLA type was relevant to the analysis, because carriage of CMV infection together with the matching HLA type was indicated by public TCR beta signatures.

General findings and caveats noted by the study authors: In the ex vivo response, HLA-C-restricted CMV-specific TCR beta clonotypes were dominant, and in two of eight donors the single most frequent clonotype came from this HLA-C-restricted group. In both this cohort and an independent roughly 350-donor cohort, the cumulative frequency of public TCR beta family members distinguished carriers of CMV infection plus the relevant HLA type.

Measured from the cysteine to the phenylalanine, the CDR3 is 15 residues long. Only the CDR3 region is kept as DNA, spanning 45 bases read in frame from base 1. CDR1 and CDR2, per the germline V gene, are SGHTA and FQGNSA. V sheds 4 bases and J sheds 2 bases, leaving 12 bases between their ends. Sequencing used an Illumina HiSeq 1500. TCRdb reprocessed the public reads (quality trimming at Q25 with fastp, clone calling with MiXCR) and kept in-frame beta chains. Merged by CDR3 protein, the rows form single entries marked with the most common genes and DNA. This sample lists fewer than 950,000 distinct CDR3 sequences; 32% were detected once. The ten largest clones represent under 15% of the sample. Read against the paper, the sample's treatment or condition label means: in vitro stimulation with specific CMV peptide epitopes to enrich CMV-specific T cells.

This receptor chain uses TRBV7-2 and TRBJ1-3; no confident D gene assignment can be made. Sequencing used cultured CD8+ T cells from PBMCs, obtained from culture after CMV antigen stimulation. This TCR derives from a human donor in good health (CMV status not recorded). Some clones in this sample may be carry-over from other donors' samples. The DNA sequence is TGTGCCAGCAGCTCCTTCAGATCCCCTGGAAACACCATATATTTT. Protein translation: CASSSFRSPGNTIYF.